Shown below are 25 T cell receptor beta chains from a single sample sequenced in a study of blood T cell repertoires in COVID-19 (dated by TCRdb to about 2020). Receptor amplification or capture employed the immunoSEQ multiplex PCR assay. Drawn from immuneACCESS, this table holds only the in-frame rearrangements with V and J called that TCRdb kept. Clones are partly lost; checked studies trace under half to an unresolved V gene and leave the rest unexplained. Across this sample there are 300,000 to 400,000 clones, with around nine tenths seen only once. About 3.5% of the sample is taken by the ten largest. Sequenced input: peripheral blood. The receptors here all came from a woman under 30 who had recovered from COVID-19.

V is TRBV7-2 and J is TRBJ2-5; TRBD2 matches 11 bases. Unmatched junction bases numbered 4, after V lost 2 bases and J lost 5 bases. This CDR3 region has 15 residues. Germline V gives CDR1 SGHTA, CDR2 FQGNSA. In nucleotides, the CDR3 is TGTGCCAGCAGCTTAATAGCGGGAGGGGGGGAGACCCAGTACTTC. It codes for CASSLIAGGGETQYF. The variable domain in full, with the rest retrieved from reference TRBV7-2 and TRBJ2-5, is GAGVSQSPSNKVTEKGKDVELRCDPISGHTALYWYRQSLGQGLEFLIYFQGNSAPDKSGLPSDRFSAERTGGSVSTLTIQRTQQEDSAVYLCASSLIAGGGETQYFGPGTRLLVL.

A single count supports this clone. The J gene is TRBJ1-4, the V gene TRBV6-5; possible D gene TRBD1, 6 bases. Looked up from germline, CDR1 is MNHEY and CDR2 is SVGAGI. The CDR3 has 13 residues. V was clipped by 0 bases and J by 14 bases, with 13 bases between them. DNA for the CDR3: TGTGCCAGCAGTTACTCCTTAAGGGGGTGGCTGTTTTTT. Translating it yields CASSYSLRGWLFF.

This clone was detected once. The V and J genes are TRBV5-1 and TRBJ2-5; TRBD1 matches at 7 bases. This CDR3 contains 14 residues. V shed 1 base and J 4 bases; nucleotides not matched to a gene: 4. Germline assignment: CDR1 SGHRS and CDR2 YFSETQ. The CDR3 is CASSLTGAAETQYF. The CDR3 coding sequence is TGCGCCAGCAGCTTGACAGGGGCGGCAGAGACCCAGTACTTC. Full variable domain (rest looked up from reference TRBV5-1 and TRBJ2-5): KAGVTQTPRYLIKTRGQQVTLSCSPISGHRSVSWYQQTPGQGLQFLFEYFSETQRNKGNFPGRFSGRQFSNSRSEMNVSTLELGDSALYLCASSLTGAAETQYFGPGTRLLVL.

The rearrangement uses TRBV30 and TRBJ2-4; 8 nucleotides align to TRBD1. The CDR3 extends over 13 amino acids. Per the germline V gene, CDR1 is GTSNPN and CDR2 is SVGIG (reference sequence). V gave up 2 bases and J gave up 7 bases; unmatched junction bases: 4. The CDR3 sequence is CAWSMDRANIQYF. CDR3 bases: TGTGCCTGGAGTATGGACAGGGCTAACATTCAGTACTTC.

The chain recombines TRBV5-1 with TRBJ1-2, with D unresolved. The CDR3 totals 14 residues. V gave up 3 bases and J gave up 3 bases, with 12 bases separating them. Germline CDR1 is SGHRS and CDR2 is YFSETQ. The CDR3 region has the DNA TGCGCCAGCAGCTCAATCGACTGGGACTATGGCTACACCTTC. It encodes CASSSIDWDYGYTF.

This sequence joins TRBV19 and TRBJ1-1; a possible D gene is TRBD1 (5 bases). Germline CDR1 is LNHDA and CDR2 is SQIVND (reference sequence). The V gene lost 7 bases and the J gene lost 8 bases, with 11 bases spanning the gap. This CDR3 spans 11 amino acids. The CDR3 is CASTLGQEAFF. The CDR3 bases are TGTGCCAGTACTCTCGGACAAGAAGCTTTCTTT.

The chain couples TRBV19 to TRBJ1-5; unclear D gene. The CDR3 is 17 amino acids. V lost 3 bases, J lost 2 bases, and 17 bases lay in between. Germline V gene lookup returns CDR1 LNHDA and CDR2 SQIVND (reference sequence). Here the CDR3 DNA reads TGTGCCAGTAGTATTTCGGGATGGGTACCCGGCAATCAGCCCCAGCATTTT. Its protein product is CASSISGWVPGNQPQHF. Full variable domain (missing parts from reference TRBV19 and TRBJ1-5): DGGITQSPKYLFRKEGQNVTLSCEQNLNHDAMYWYRQDPGQGLRLIYYSQIVNDFQKGDIAEGYSVSREKKESFPLTVTSAQKNPTAFYLCASSISGWVPGNQPQHFGDGTRLSIL.

The rearrangement joins TRBV2 to TRBJ2-3, with no clear D. V was clipped by 2 bases and J by 1 base, with 13 bases between them. The CDR3 sequence is 16 residues long. Germline-derived CDR1 and CDR2 are SNHLY and FYNNEI. CDR3 region: CASSEFTSSRTDTQYF. The CDR3 nucleotides are TGTGCCAGCAGTGAATTCACCTCGAGCCGCACAGATACGCAGTATTTT.

This clone came up once. The chain employs TRBV10-2 and TRBJ2-5; D is uncertain. This CDR3 has 12 amino acids. Germline V lookup: CDR1 WSHSY, CDR2 SAAADI. V lost 4 bases and J lost 1, with 4 bases in between. The chain's CDR3 is CASSARQETQYF. The CDR3 DNA is TGCGCCAGCAGTGCGCGCCAAGAGACCCAGTACTTC.

The chain uses TRBV30 and TRBJ2-5, with TRBD2 matching over 8 bases. CDR3 size: 14 residues. Trimming removed 4 bases from V and 4 bases from J; junction bases left unmatched: 8. The germline CDR1 and CDR2 sequences are GTSNPN and SVGIG (reference sequence). CDR3 sequence reads: CAWTGGGHRETQYF. The CDR3 DNA reads as TGTGCCTGGACGGGAGGGGGGCATAGAGAGACCCAGTACTTC.

This chain connects TRBV11-3 to TRBJ1-2, with a possible D match to TRBD1 (5 bases). V gave up 5 bases and J gave up 4 bases, with 11 bases separating them. The length of the CDR3 is 13 residues. Germline V gene sequence: CDR1 SGHNT, CDR2 YENEEA. For the CDR3, the DNA is TGTGCCAGCAGCCCCGACAGTTTCTATGGCTACACCTTC. This translates into CASSPDSFYGYTF.

The rearrangement links TRBV11-3 to TRBJ2-7; D is possibly TRBD1 (5 bases). The CDR3 runs 13 residues. Germline values: CDR1 SGHNT, CDR2 YENEEA. V was pared by 4 bases and J by 0 bases, with 7 bases between. CDR3 sequence: CASSSRDSYEQYV. In nucleotides, the CDR3 is TGTGCCAGCAGCTCCAGGGACTCCTACGAGCAGTACGTC.

The rearrangement joins TRBV7-2 to TRBJ2-1; a possible D gene is TRBD2 (6 bases). V lost 0 bases and J lost 10, with 16 bases in between. The CDR3 length is 15 residues. Germline loops: CDR1 SGHTA, CDR2 FQGNSA. This CDR3 reads CASSLAGGPKVEQFF. For the CDR3, the DNA is TGTGCCAGCAGCTTAGCCGGAGGGCCGAAAGTCGAGCAGTTCTTC.

The CDR3 is CASSPATGGVEKLFF. The CDR3 DNA reads as TGTGCCAGCAGCCCTGCAACAGGGGGAGTTGAAAAACTGTTTTTT. The chain recombines TRBV3-1 (or the pseudogene TRBV3-2) with TRBJ1-4; 8 bases align to TRBD1. CDR3 length: 15 amino acids. Trimming cost V 4 bases and J 7 bases; bases outside gene matches: 8. In germline, CDR1 is LGHDT, CDR2 YNNKEL (reference sequence).

The V and J genes are TRBV19 and TRBJ1-6; D is unresolved. Trimming pared 6 bases from V and 9 bases from J, leaving 9 bases between. Germline V gives CDR1 LNHDA, CDR2 SQIVND (reference sequence). This CDR3 spans 12 amino acids. The CDR3 DNA reads TGTGCCAGTAGCCCCGGTATTTCACCCCTCCACTTT. It specifies CASSPGISPLHF.

The chain recombines TRBV5-1 with TRBJ2-1; the D is unclear. V was trimmed by 3 bases and J by 2 bases, leaving 12 bases between them. Germline V lookup: CDR1 SGHRS, CDR2 YFSETQ. This CDR3 contains 15 residues. As DNA, the CDR3 is TGCGCCAGCAGCTCGCGCACCGAGGCCTACAATGAGCAGTTCTTC. This translates into CASSSRTEAYNEQFF.

This chain joins TRBV5-1 and TRBJ2-5; TRBD2 matches at 12 bases. The V gene end was trimmed by 7 bases and the J gene end by 1 base; junction bases not matched to a gene: 8. Germline CDR1 and CDR2: SGHRS and YFSETQ. The CDR3 spans 16 residues. The CDR3 loop reads CASARLAGALQETQYF. The CDR3 DNA reads as TGCGCCAGCGCACGACTAGCGGGAGCCCTCCAAGAGACCCAGTACTTC.

This chain links TRBV5-1 with TRBJ2-7, with 10 bases aligning to TRBD1. Germline V gives CDR1 SGHRS, CDR2 YFSETQ. This CDR3 contains 15 residues. J lost 2 bases, V lost 0 bases, and 2 bases had no gene match. The CDR3, as DNA: TGCGCCAGCAGCTTGGGGACAGGGGGAGCCTACGAGCAGTACGTC. Translating it yields CASSLGTGGAYEQYV.

A few counts support this clone. The chain combines TRBV28 with TRBJ2-1, with D possibly matching TRBD1 (6 bases). The CDR3 length is 13 residues. CDR1 and CDR2 from the germline V gene are MDHEN and SYDVKM. Deletions cut 3 bases from V and 7 bases from J, with 10 bases between. The CDR3 DNA reads TGTGCCAGCAGTTTCCCAGGACAGAATGAGCAGTTCTTC. It is translated as CASSFPGQNEQFF.

The chain links TRBV9 to TRBJ2-1, with 7 bases fitting TRBD2. This CDR3 has 16 amino acids. CDR1 is SGDLS and CDR2 is YYNGEE in the germline V gene. The ends lost 0 bases at V and 2 bases at J; junction bases unmatched: 5. The DNA for the CDR3 is TGTGCCAGCAGCGTAGCCGGGGCGGGAGCCTACAATGAGCAGTTCTTC. Its protein product is CASSVAGAGAYNEQFF. Variable domain in full (rest from reference TRBV9 and TRBJ2-1): DSGVTQTPKHLITATGQRVTLRCSPRSGDLSVYWYQQSLDQGLQFLIQYYNGEERAKGNILERFSAQQFPDLHSELNLSSLELGDSALYFCASSVAGAGAYNEQFFGPGTRLTVL.

The gene calls are TRBV10-3 and TRBJ1-6; D unresolved. CDR1 is ENHRY and CDR2 is SYGVKD in the germline V gene. V lost 4 bases, J lost 8 bases, and 12 bases lay in between. The CDR3 is 14 amino acids. CDR3 nucleotide sequence: TGTGCCATCAGTGGAAGTACGGTGGATTCACCCCTCCACTTT. Its protein is CAISGSTVDSPLHF.

V usage is TRBV11-3 and J usage is TRBJ2-5, with D unresolved. The CDR3 contains 12 residues. Germline assignment: CDR1 SGHNT and CDR2 YENEEA. Trimming took 5 bases from V and 2 from J, leaving 6 bases between them. CDR3 sequence: CASSRGQETQYF. The CDR3 coding sequence is TGTGCCAGCAGCAGAGGTCAAGAGACCCAGTACTTC.

The chain carries TRBV6-5 and TRBJ1-6; D is unresolved. This CDR3 has 15 amino acids. Trimming shortened V by 0 bases and J by 4 bases, and 7 bases separated the two germline ends. Germline loops: CDR1 MNHEY, CDR2 SVGAGI. DNA for the CDR3: TGTGCCAGCAGTTACTCTTACAGTTATAATTCACCCCTCCACTTT. Protein product: CASSYSYSYNSPLHF.

This clone was detected many times. The chain uses TRBV10-2 and TRBJ1-5, with 8 positions matching TRBD1. Germline assignment: CDR1 WSHSY and CDR2 SAAADI. Unmatched junction bases numbered 5, after V lost 4 bases and J lost 0 bases. The length of the CDR3 is 16 residues. CDR3 sequence reads: CASSAAGGYSNQPQHF. CDR3 DNA: TGCGCCAGCAGTGCGGCAGGGGGCTATAGCAATCAGCCCCAGCATTTT.

The chain recombines TRBV6-2 or TRBV6-3 with TRBJ1-2; D gene unclear. The CDR3 is 15 residues long. The V gene lost 6 bases and the J gene lost 4 bases, with 18 bases spanning the gap. Germline V lookup: CDR1 MNHEY, CDR2 SVGEGT. The CDR3 loop is CASSPTRAGAYGYTF. The CDR3 nucleotides read TGTGCCAGCAGCCCAACTAGGGCGGGAGCCTATGGCTACACCTTC.